Listed below are T cell receptor beta chains from one sample, sequenced in a study of cytomegalovirus exposure and HLA in healthy donors. Sequenced by immunoSEQ multiplex PCR; TCRdb stores in-frame clones only, minus some. The data show about 130,000 clones, roughly 84% seen once. The sample taken for sequencing was PBMCs. Receptors were obtained from a boy aged 10-17 years in good health and CMV-seronegative. Each CDR3 is given with its conserved first and last residue. The D gene is left open where the match is weak. Only some rows state a clone size, as once, few, many or a class for expanded clones.

>TRBV6-1|TRBJ2-2|TRBD1|15|.
TGTGCCAGCAGACTACAGGGGCTAAACACCGGGGAGCTGTTTTTT
CASRLQGLNTGELFF
>TRBV27|TRBJ1-2|TRBD1|17|.
TGTGCCAGCAGTTTATTCCCCCGGGACAGGGTTAAGGATGGCTACACCTTC
CASSLFPRDRVKDGYTF
>TRBV6-5|TRBJ2-7|TRBD1|15|.
TGTGCCAGCAGCGAGGGACAGGGGCTAAGATACGAGCAGTACTTC
CASSEGQGLRYEQYF
>TRBV13|TRBJ2-3|.|16|.
TGTGCCAGCAGCTTAGGAAGGGTAGCCGCGGGAGATACGCAGTATTTT
CASSLGRVAAGDTQYF
>TRBV11-2|TRBJ2-7|.|15|.
TGTGCCAGCAGCTTTCAGGGGTTGAGCTCCTACGAGCAGTACTTC
CASSFQGLSSYEQYF
>TRBV27|TRBJ2-7|.|15|.
TGTGCCAGCAGTTCCTACCCGCCTGACTCCTACGAGCAGTACTTC
CASSSYPPDSYEQYF
>TRBV11-2|TRBJ2-3|.|15|.
TGTGCCAGCAGCTGGACCCGGGACTCGAGTTATACGCAGTATTTT
CASSWTRDSSYTQYF
>TRBV30|TRBJ2-3|.|12|.
TGTGCCTGGAGTGTCGAGGCAGATACGCAGTATTTT
CAWSVEADTQYF
>TRBV6-6|TRBJ1-6|.|15|few
TGTGCCAGCAGTCCCACAGGGAGCTATAATTCACCCCTCCACTTT
CASSPTGSYNSPLHF
>TRBV13|TRBJ1-1|.|15|.
TGTGCCAGCAGCGGCCGACAGGATTTGAACACTGAAGCTTTCTTT
CASSGRQDLNTEAFF
>TRBV5-6|TRBJ2-7|.|15|few
TGTGCCAGCAGCTTGGCGAGGCGATCGTCCTACGAGCAGTACTTC
CASSLARRSSYEQYF
>TRBV4-1|TRBJ2-7|TRBD2|15|.
TGCGCCAGCAGCCCCGAGGGAGCGGGAGGGTACGAGCAGTACTTC
CASSPEGAGGYEQYF
>TRBV15|TRBJ2-7|TRBD2|13|.
TGTGCCACCAGCGGGGGAAGTAGCGGGAGAAGGTACTTC
CATSGGSSGRRYF
>TRBV4-2|TRBJ1-1|.|14|few
TGTGCCAGCAGCCAAGTGGGGGCAGTTACTGAAGCTTTCTTT
CASSQVGAVTEAFF
>TRBV6-1|TRBJ2-7|.|14|.
TGTGCCAGCAGTGAAGTCCAGGTCTCCTACGAGCAGTACTTC
CASSEVQVSYEQYF
>TRBV5-4|TRBJ1-1|.|13|.
TGTGCCAGCAGCCCGGGACAGAACACTGAAGCTTTCTTT
CASSPGQNTEAFF
>TRBV15|TRBJ2-1|.|16|once
TGTGCCACCAGCAGGGGGGGGCGGGCGATTCGGAATGAGCAGTTCTTC
CATSRGGRAIRNEQFF
>TRBV19|TRBJ2-2|TRBD1|16|.
TGTGCCAGTAGTTTAAAGACAGGGGTAAAGGCCGGGGAGCTGTTTTTT
CASSLKTGVKAGELFF
>TRBV7-2|TRBJ2-7|.|13|.
TGTGCCAGCAGCTTAATCAGGGACTACGAGCAGTACTTC
CASSLIRDYEQYF
>TRBV15|TRBJ1-2|.|12|.
TGTGCCACCAGCAGAGCGGGGGGGCCCTTTACCTTC
CATSRAGGPFTF
>TRBV5-6|TRBJ2-5|.|13|.
TGTGCCAGCAGCTATTCGCGGGAAGAGACCCAGTACTTC
CASSYSREETQYF
>TRBV27|TRBJ1-5|TRBD1|13|.
TGTGCCAGCAGTTGGACAGGGGGGCAGCCCCAGCATTTT
CASSWTGGQPQHF
>TRBV6-5|TRBJ2-7|.|12|.
TGTGCCAGCAATTCAGGGGCGTACGAGCAGTACTTC
CASNSGAYEQYF
>TRBV4-3|TRBJ2-7|.|14|.
TGCGCCAGCAGCCAGGTGACTGTGGGCTACGAGCAGTACTTC
CASSQVTVGYEQYF
>TRBV7-9|TRBJ1-1|.|17|few
TGTGCCAGCAGCTTAGCGAAGATCGACCGTATTTATAGCGAAGCTTTCTTT
CASSLAKIDRIYSEAFF
>TRBV7-9|TRBJ1-4|.|16|.
TGTGCCAGCAGCTTAGGGGACATCAGGACTAATGAAAAACTGTTTTTT
CASSLGDIRTNEKLFF
>TRBV10-3|TRBJ2-5|.|14|.
TGTGCCATCAGTGAGTTCACAAGTGGAGAGACCCAGTACTTC
CAISEFTSGETQYF
>TRBV30|TRBJ1-1|TRBD1|16|.
TGTGCCTGGAGTGTAGAGACAGGGGGCGCGAAGGGTGAAGCTTTCTTT
CAWSVETGGAKGEAFF
>TRBV7-2|TRBJ1-2|TRBD1|14|.
TGTGCCAGCAGCCTATCGACAGGGCAACATGGCTACACCTTC
CASSLSTGQHGYTF
>TRBV10-3|TRBJ2-1|.|15|.
TGTGCCATCAGTGAGTCACAGGGCGGATACAATGAGCAGTTCTTC
CAISESQGGYNEQFF
>TRBV19|TRBJ2-7|.|12|.
TGTGCCACCGGGACTGGCGGGTACGAGCAGTACTTC
CATGTGGYEQYF
>TRBV9|TRBJ2-1|TRBD2|15|.
TGTGCCAGCAGCACTAGCGGGAGATCCTACAATGAGCAGTTCTTC
CASSTSGRSYNEQFF
>TRBV10-3|TRBJ2-3|TRBD1|14|.
TGTGCCATTAGCCTGACAGGGATTGGAGATACGCAGTATTTT
CAISLTGIGDTQYF
>TRBV4-1|TRBJ2-5|.|11|once
TGCGCCAGCAGTCTACAAGAGACCCAGTACTTC
CASSLQETQYF
>TRBV10-2|TRBJ2-2|.|12|few
TGCGCCAGCAGCGGGGGAACCGGGGAGCTGTTTTTT
CASSGGTGELFF
>TRBV5-5|TRBJ2-5|.|13|.
TGTGCCAGCAGCTTCCAAGCGGGAGAGACCCAGTACTTC
CASSFQAGETQYF
>TRBV6-1|TRBJ1-2|.|14|.
TGTGCCAGCAGGCCCGGCCCGGGTGGTTATGGCTACACCTTC
CASRPGPGGYGYTF
>TRBV28|TRBJ2-2|TRBD1|14|.
TGTGCCAGCTACAGGGGATTATTCTCCGGGGAGCTGTTTTTT
CASYRGLFSGELFF
>TRBV18|TRBJ1-1|TRBD1|17|.
TGTGCCAGCTCTCAACTTGGGACAGGGTCCCCCGACACTGAAGCTTTCTTT
CASSQLGTGSPDTEAFF
>TRBV6-4|TRBJ1-6|TRBD1|14|once
TGTGCCAGCAGTGTACAGGGGTGGAATTCACCCCTCCACTTT
CASSVQGWNSPLHF
>TRBV7-9|TRBJ2-1|.|15|.
TGTGCCAGCAGCTTAGTCGTGGGAGCCCGGCATGAGCAGTTCTTC
CASSLVVGARHEQFF